This entry lists 27 T cell receptor beta chains sequenced from one sample in a study of blood T cell repertoires in COVID-19. Method: immunoSEQ multiplex PCR; TCRdb's copy keeps in-frame clones and lacks some. In the table there are tens of thousands of clones, around two thirds of which are singletons. The material sequenced was PBMCs or T cells enriched from blood (not recorded which). Receptors originate from a woman aged 60-70 years who had been exposed to COVID-19.

The chain links TRBV5-1 to TRBJ1-2, with 10 bases identical to TRBD1. Trimming at V came to 4 bases and at J to 7 bases, leaving 7 bases not matched to a gene. The CDR3 spans 14 residues. Germline V CDR1 and CDR2: SGHRS, YFSETQ. CDR3 nucleotides: TGCGCCAGCAGCGCGGGACAGGGGTATAGTGGCTACACCTTC. As protein: CASSAGQGYSGYTF.

The rearrangement uses TRBV2 and TRBJ1-5, with TRBD1 identical over 12 bases. CDR1 SNHLY and CDR2 FYNNEI come from the germline V gene. The CDR3 is made up of 14 amino acids. The J segment lost 7 bases and the V segment lost 6 bases, leaving 4 bases of the junction unmatched. CDR3 DNA sequence: TGTGCCAGCAGGGGGACAGGGGGCGTACAGCCCCAGCATTTT. The encoded protein is CASRGTGGVQPQHF.

V and J are TRBV5-4 and TRBJ1-2, with 8 bases fitting TRBD1. Germline CDR1 reads SGHNT; CDR2 reads YYREEE (reference sequence). The length of the CDR3 is 14 residues. V was clipped by 5 bases and J by 8 bases; unmatched bases: 11. The DNA for the CDR3 is TGTGCCAGCAGACAAATCGGACAGGGAAGCGGCTACACCTTC. This codes for CASRQIGQGSGYTF.

The chain couples TRBV3-1 (or the pseudogene TRBV3-2) to TRBJ1-5, with D possibly matching TRBD1 (6 bases). Trimming pared 6 bases from V and 4 bases from J, leaving 16 bases between. Per the germline V gene, CDR1 is LGHDT and CDR2 is YNNKEL (reference sequence). The CDR3 spans 15 residues. The CDR3 DNA reads as TGTGCCAGCAGTAGACGGGGGGGCCAGAATCAGCCCCAGCATTTT. Its translation is CASSRRGGQNQPQHF.

This chain links TRBV7-2 with TRBJ1-1; 7 nucleotides agree with TRBD1. CDR3 length: 17 residues. Germline values: CDR1 SGHTA, CDR2 FQGNSA. V lost 2 bases and J lost 1; bases outside the gene matches: 10. CDR3 region: CASSLTGDLRRNTEAFF. For the CDR3, the DNA is TGTGCCAGCAGCTTAACAGGGGATTTGAGGCGGAACACTGAAGCTTTCTTT. Drawing the rest from reference TRBV7-2 and TRBJ1-1, the complete variable domain is GAGVSQSPSNKVTEKGKDVELRCDPISGHTALYWYRQSLGQGLEFLIYFQGNSAPDKSGLPSDRFSAERTGGSVSTLTIQRTQQEDSAVYLCASSLTGDLRRNTEAFFGQGTRLTVV.

CDR3 in DNA: TGCGCCAGCAGTCAATCACAGACAGGGGGCAGAGCTTTCTTT. Amino acid sequence: CASSQSQTGGRAFF. V gene TRBV23-1 combines with J gene TRBJ1-1; TRBD1 agrees at 10 bases. TRBV23-1 is known as an ORF, though its function is uncertain. Losses at the gene ends were 0 bases for V and 10 bases for J; bases not matched to a gene: 5. The CDR3 extends over 14 amino acids.

The rearrangement joins TRBV28 to TRBJ1-1; 7 bases match TRBD1. The CDR3 sequence is 14 residues long. Germline lookup yields CDR1 MDHEN and CDR2 SYDVKM. Trimming took 4 bases from V and 8 from J; bases not matched to a gene: 10. The CDR3 here is CASSSPGGRREAFF. CDR3 coding DNA: TGTGCCAGCAGTTCTCCAGGGGGTCGGAGAGAAGCTTTCTTT.

The chain couples TRBV6-5 to TRBJ1-2; D gene ambiguous. Trimming took off 8 bases at V and 2 bases at J, with 15 bases between the two ends. CDR3 length: 14 amino acids. The germline gives CDR1 MNHEY, CDR2 SVGAGI. In nucleotides, the CDR3 is TGTGCCAGCCGGGATACAGTACTCAACTATGGCTACACCTTC. It specifies CASRDTVLNYGYTF.

This chain links TRBV6-6 with TRBJ2-7; no firm D call. The CDR3 has 13 amino acids. V lost 4 bases, J lost 7 bases, and 14 bases lay in between. Per germline, CDR1 MNHNY and CDR2 SVGAGI (reference sequence). This CDR3 reads CASSLSATGEQYF. The CDR3 coding sequence is TGTGCCAGCAGTTTATCCGCAACCGGGGAGCAGTACTTC.

The chain links TRBV5-4 to TRBJ2-5, with 7 bases fitting TRBD2. Germline-derived CDR1 and CDR2 are SGHNT and YYREEE (reference sequence). V lost 0 bases to trimming and J lost 5 bases; unmatched junction nucleotides: 4. This CDR3 region has 14 residues. CDR3 DNA sequence: TGTGCCAGCAGCTTGGAACGAGCGGGGGAGACCCAGTACTTC. Translated, it gives CASSLERAGETQYF.

This clone was seen at least ten times. One end of the junction does not line up with germline, which may come from a read error. The genes are TRBV2 and TRBJ2-2, with D unresolved. The CDR3 has 14 residues. The germline V gene encodes CDR1 SNHLY and CDR2 FYNNEI. The CDR3 DNA reads as TGTGCCAGCATCGAACCTACCGCCACCCGGGAGCTGTTTTTT. Its translation: CASIEPTATRELFF.

The J gene is TRBJ2-7, the V gene TRBV27; perhaps TRBD1 as D (7 bases). The germline V gene has CDR1 MNHEY and CDR2 SMNVEV (reference sequence). The CDR3 spans 12 residues. With 9 bases removed from V and 6 bases from J, the gap between germline ends came to 15 bases. For the CDR3, the DNA is TGTGCCAGTTCCCAGGGGGGCGGCGAGCAGTACTTC. It translates to CASSQGGGEQYF.

This rearrangement joins TRBV11-2 to TRBJ1-5; weak D call: TRBD1 (6 bases). The V and J ends lost 5 bases and 7 bases respectively, with 18 bases between them. The CDR3 length is 15 residues. Germline loops: CDR1 SGHAT, CDR2 FQNNGV. This CDR3 reads CASSPGTSPWQPQHF. The CDR3 coding sequence is TGTGCCAGCAGCCCGGGGACATCTCCTTGGCAGCCCCAGCATTTT.

This chain uses TRBV7-2 with TRBJ1-1, with D maybe TRBD1 (6 bases). The CDR3 consists of 13 residues. The V gene's germline CDR1 is SGHTA and CDR2 FQGNSA. The V gene lost 5 bases and the J gene lost 0 bases, with 7 bases spanning the gap. CDR3 sequence reads: CASSGTLNTEAFF. The CDR3 coding sequence is TGTGCCAGCAGCGGGACATTGAACACTGAAGCTTTCTTT.

The chain has TRBV30 and TRBJ1-2, with 9 bases lining up with TRBD1. Germline-derived CDR1 and CDR2 are GTSNPN and SVGIG (reference sequence). The CDR3 extends over 11 amino acids. Trimming cost V 5 bases and J 5 bases; bases outside gene matches: 0. The CDR3 sequence is CAWGTGYGYTF. CDR3 nucleotides: TGTGCCTGGGGGACAGGGTATGGCTACACCTTC.

The chain uses TRBV24-1 and TRBJ2-5; 8 positions agree with TRBD2. The length of the CDR3 is 15 residues. Germline CDR1 is KGHDR and CDR2 is SFDVKD. Trimming removed 3 bases from V and 4 bases from J; junction bases left unmatched: 6. The CDR3 DNA reads TGTGCCACCAGTGATCCCCAGCGGGGGCCAGAGACCCAGTACTTC. Residues: CATSDPQRGPETQYF.

In this sample, this clone turned up a few times. The rearrangement uses TRBV3-1 (or the pseudogene TRBV3-2) and TRBJ1-2, with D maybe TRBD1 (6 bases). Trimming removed 4 bases from V and 5 bases from J, with 14 bases in between. This CDR3 is built from 14 residues. Germline CDR1 reads LGHDT; CDR2 reads YNNKEL (reference sequence). The DNA for the CDR3 is TGTGCCAGCAGCCCCTCAGGGGTTGGGTATGGCTACACCTTC. Translated: CASSPSGVGYGYTF.

The chain employs TRBV7-2 and TRBJ1-6; 10 bases match TRBD1. Germline V gives CDR1 SGHTA, CDR2 FQGNSA. CDR3 length equals 15 residues. V shed 4 bases and J 9 bases; nucleotides not matched to a gene: 6. CDR3 residues: CASSSGQGDGSPLHF. CDR3 DNA sequence: TGTGCCAGCAGCTCAGGACAGGGGGACGGTTCACCCCTCCACTTT.

The rearrangement uses TRBV7-8 and TRBJ1-1; tentative D call: TRBD1 (5 bases). Germline V gives CDR1 SGHVS, CDR2 FQNEAQ. This CDR3 comprises 13 residues. The ends were cut back, 5 bases at V and 1 base at J, with 8 bases in the middle. CDR3 coding DNA: TGTGCCAGCAGCAGAACAGGGAACACTGAAGCTTTCTTT. As protein: CASSRTGNTEAFF.

The V and J genes are TRBV11-2 and TRBJ1-5; tentative D call: TRBD1 (6 bases). The CDR3 has 15 residues. Per germline, CDR1 SGHAT and CDR2 FQNNGV. Trimming pared 4 bases from V and 4 bases from J, leaving 14 bases between. The DNA of the CDR3 is TGTGCCAGCAGCTCCTCCAGGGGATCGAATCAGCCCCAGCATTTT. It translates to CASSSSRGSNQPQHF. Full variable domain (rest looked up from reference TRBV11-2 and TRBJ1-5): EAGVAQSPRYKIIEKRQSVAFWCNPISGHATLYWYQQILGQGPKLLIQFQNNGVVDDSQLPKDRFSAERLKGVDSTLKIQPAKLEDSAVYLCASSSSRGSNQPQHFGDGTRLSIL.

This clone was picked up a small number of times. The chain is built from TRBV5-4 and TRBJ2-1; D is perhaps TRBD1 (6 bases). The CDR3 contains 14 residues. Germline V gene data show CDR1 as SGHNT and CDR2 as YYREEE (reference sequence). Trimming stripped 5 bases from V and 6 bases from J, with 15 bases between. The CDR3 sequence: CASRVDTGSNEQFF. DNA for the CDR3: TGTGCCAGCAGAGTTGATACAGGGTCCAATGAGCAGTTCTTC. Based on the CDR3 plus reference TRBV5-4 and TRBJ2-1, the full variable domain is ETGVTQSPTHLIKTRGQQVTLRCSSQSGHNTVSWYQQALGQGPQFIFQYYREEENGRGNFPPRFSGLQFPNYSSELNVNALELDDSALYLCASRVDTGSNEQFFGPGTRLTVL.

The CDR3 sequence is CASSLEWGTGNEQYF. DNA of the CDR3: TGTGCCAGCAGCTTGGAGTGGGGGACAGGGAACGAGCAGTACTTC. This chain uses TRBV5-4 with TRBJ2-7, with 9 bases identical to TRBD1. V shed 0 bases and J 5 bases; nucleotides not matched to a gene: 6. This CDR3 is built from 15 residues. In germline, CDR1 is SGHNT, CDR2 YYREEE (reference sequence).

The table lists this clone with a count of one. The V gene is TRBV2, the J gene TRBJ1-3; D is ambiguous. V lost 7 bases and J lost 0, with 13 bases in between. CDR3 length equals 15 residues. The V gene's germline CDR1 is SNHLY and CDR2 FYNNEI. The CDR3, as DNA: TGTGCCAGCACTAGATCAAGATCCTCTGGAAACACCATATATTTT. Translation gives CASTRSRSSGNTIYF.

V usage is TRBV19 and J usage is TRBJ2-2; tentative D call: TRBD1 (5 bases). The germline V gene encodes CDR1 LNHDA and CDR2 SQIVND (reference sequence). With 7 bases removed from V and 1 base from J, the gap between germline ends came to 7 bases. This CDR3 is built from 13 residues. The CDR3 region has the DNA TGTGCCAGTATGCAGGGGAACACCGGGGAGCTGTTTTTT. Its protein product is CASMQGNTGELFF.

The V and J genes are TRBV4-1 and TRBJ2-1; 7 bases align to TRBD2. This CDR3 is 15 amino acids long. The germline V gene has CDR1 MGHRA and CDR2 YSYEKL. V was clipped by 0 bases and J by 4 bases; unmatched bases: 3. The CDR3 DNA is TGCGCCAGCAGCCAAGACCGGGGGGAATACAATGAGCAGTTCTTC. Translating it yields CASSQDRGEYNEQFF.

This clone was counted a few times. This chain joins TRBV6-5 and TRBJ2-5; TRBD2 matches at 12 bases. CDR3 length equals 15 residues. Trimming at V came to 8 bases and at J to 5 bases, leaving 9 bases not matched to a gene. Germline CDR1 reads MNHEY; CDR2 reads SVGAGI. The CDR3 DNA follows: TGTGCCAGCCTCCTAGCGGGGGGGCCCGGGGAGACCCAGTACTTC. It specifies CASLLAGGPGETQYF.

V usage is TRBV7-9 and J usage is TRBJ2-7; D is perhaps TRBD2 (6 bases). With 1 base removed from V and 4 bases from J, the gap between germline ends came to 11 bases. The CDR3 extends over 14 amino acids. Germline CDR1 and CDR2: SEHNR and FQNEAQ (reference sequence). CDR3 DNA sequence: TGTGCCAGCAGCTTAGAGGGACTCCCGTACGAGCAGTACTTC. Protein sequence: CASSLEGLPYEQYF.